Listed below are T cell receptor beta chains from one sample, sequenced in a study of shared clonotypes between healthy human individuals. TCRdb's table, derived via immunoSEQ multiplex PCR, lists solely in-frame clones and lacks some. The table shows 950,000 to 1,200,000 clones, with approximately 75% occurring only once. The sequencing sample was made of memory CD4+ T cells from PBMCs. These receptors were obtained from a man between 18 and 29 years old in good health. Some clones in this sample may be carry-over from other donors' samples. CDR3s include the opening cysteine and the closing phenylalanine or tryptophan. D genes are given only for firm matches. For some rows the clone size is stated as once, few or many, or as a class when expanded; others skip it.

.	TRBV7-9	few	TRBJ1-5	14	TGTGCCAGCAGCTTAGGACAGATGTCTCAGCCCCAGCATTTT	CASSLGQMSQPQHF
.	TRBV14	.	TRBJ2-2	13	TGTGCCAGCAGCTCCCAGCACACCGGGGAGCTGTTTTTT	CASSSQHTGELFF
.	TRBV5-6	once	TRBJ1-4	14	TGTGCCAGCAGCTTGACAGAAACTAATGAAAAACTGTTTTTT	CASSLTETNEKLFF
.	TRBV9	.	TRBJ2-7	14	TGTGCCAGCAGCCCAGAGGACCTTTACTACGAGCAGTACTTC	CASSPEDLYYEQYF
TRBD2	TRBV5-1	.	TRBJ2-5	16	TGCGCCAGCAGCTCCCGGACTAGCGGGAGCGGGGAGACCCAGTACTTC	CASSSRTSGSGETQYF
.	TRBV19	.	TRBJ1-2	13	TGTGCCAGTAGTATCTACAGGGATTATGGCTACACCTTC	CASSIYRDYGYTF
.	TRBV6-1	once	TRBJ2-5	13	TGTGCCAGCAGTGCTAGTCTAGCGCAGACCCAGTACTTC	CASSASLAQTQYF
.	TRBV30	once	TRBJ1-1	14	TGTGCCTGGAGTATCTCGGACTACGGCACTGAAGCTTTCTTT	CAWSISDYGTEAFF
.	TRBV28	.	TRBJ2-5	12	TGTGCCAGCAGTTTGGGCAGCGAGACCCAGTACTTC	CASSLGSETQYF
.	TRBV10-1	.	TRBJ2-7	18	TGCGCCAGCCTTAAACCCCCGGCCAGCGGGTCGTTCCACTACGAGCAGTACTTC	CASLKPPASGSFHYEQYF
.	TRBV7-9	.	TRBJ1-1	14	TGTGCCAGCAGCTCGGGGTCCCCCGGCACTGAAGCTTTCTTT	CASSSGSPGTEAFF